One and the same sample provided the 5 T cell receptor beta chains below, sequenced in a study of PD-1 blockade in classical Hodgkin lymphoma (dated by TCRdb to 2018 to 2020). Sample time point, as interpreted from the label and publication: newly diagnosed, previously untreated cHL patient sample. CD4+ T cells were purified from thawed PBMCs by magnetic negative selection with a Miltenyi CD4+ T cell isolation kit. The method behind the library was the immunoSEQ multiplex PCR assay. The table comes from immuneACCESS by way of TCRdb, which keeps in-frame sequences with V and J called. Part of the clones is missing from these tables; in studies checked, under half for an unresolved V gene and the rest for unknown reasons. This sample has about 32,000 clones in its table, and about 87% of those were observed once. The ten largest account for roughly 1.2% of the sample. Input material: CD4+ T cells from blood. These receptors all come from a human donor with classical Hodgkin lymphoma.

The chain has TRBV27 and TRBJ2-3; D ambiguous. V was clipped by 1 base and J by 0 bases, with 11 bases between them. Germline V gene lookup returns CDR1 MNHEY and CDR2 SMNVEV (reference sequence). The CDR3 runs to 16 residues. This chain's CDR3 is CASSLFPQTSTDTQYF. The CDR3, as DNA: TGTGCCAGCAGTTTATTCCCCCAAACCAGCACAGATACGCAGTATTTT.

This clone was recorded only once. The rearrangement uses TRBV6-5 and TRBJ2-7, with D possibly matching TRBD1 (5 bases). V dropped 3 bases and J dropped 9 bases, with 18 bases sitting between them. The length of the CDR3 is 14 residues. Germline CDR1 is MNHEY and CDR2 is SVGAGI. CDR3 protein: CASSYSPGGAGQYF. The CDR3 DNA sequence: TGTGCCAGCAGTTATTCGCCGGGTGGGGCAGGGCAGTACTTC.

This chain connects TRBV5-1 to TRBJ1-2, with unresolved D. The V and J ends lost 4 bases and 8 bases respectively, with 12 bases between them. The CDR3 length is 12 residues. Per germline, CDR1 SGHRS and CDR2 YFSETQ. CDR3 in DNA: TGCGCCAGCAGCGCCCAAGAGGGAGGCTACACCTTC. Its protein product is CASSAQEGGYTF. The full variable domain, its missing parts supplied by reference TRBV5-1 and TRBJ1-2, is KAGVTQTPRYLIKTRGQQVTLSCSPISGHRSVSWYQQTPGQGLQFLFEYFSETQRNKGNFPGRFSGRQFSNSRSEMNVSTLELGDSALYLCASSAQEGGYTFGSGTRLTVV.

This chain connects TRBV10-2 to TRBJ1-2; possibly TRBD1 for D (6 bases). With 6 bases removed from V and 4 bases from J, the gap between germline ends came to 9 bases. Germline CDR1 is WSHSY and CDR2 is SAAADI. The CDR3 runs 12 residues. The DNA of the CDR3 is TGCGCCAGCAGCTTGGACAGCTATGGCTACACCTTC. This sequence encodes CASSLDSYGYTF.

The rearrangement uses TRBV6-4 and TRBJ1-5; possibly TRBD1 for D (6 bases). The CDR3 has 17 amino acids. CDR1 MRHNA and CDR2 SNTAGT come from the germline V gene. V was pared by 2 bases and J by 2 bases, with 16 bases between. CDR3 DNA: TGTGCCAGCAGTGACCCATGGGACAAGCCTGGCAATCAGCCCCAGCATTTT. Amino acid sequence: CASSDPWDKPGNQPQHF.